The 11 T cell receptor beta chains reported below all come from one sample, sequenced in a study of T cell repertoires in cytomegalovirus infection. Using its own MiXCR run on the reads, TCRdb lists one record per CDR3 protein. The sample yields about 700,000 distinct CDR3 sequences, around a third seen once. The antigens of these receptors remain unknown. The sample here was cultured PBMCs, taken from culture after CMV antigen stimulation. All receptors come from a human donor in good health (CMV status not recorded). Some clones in this sample may be carry-over from other donors' samples.

The gene calls are TRBV7-2 and TRBJ1-2; the match to TRBD1 covers 9 bases. This CDR3 spans 13 amino acids. V dropped 11 bases and J dropped 5; count of bases not matched to a gene: 9. Germline V gives CDR1 SGHTA, CDR2 FQGNSA. CDR3 coding DNA: TGTGCCGGATACGGGACAGGGCCATATGGCTACACCTTC. Translating gives CAGYGTGPYGYTF.

In this sample, this clonotype turned up a few times. The genes are TRBV7-2 and TRBJ2-1; a possible D gene is TRBD2 (6 bases). V lost 1 base and J 6 bases, leaving 10 bases between the germline ends. Germline-derived CDR1 and CDR2 are SGHTA and FQGNSA. The CDR3 totals 14 residues. The CDR3 here is CASSLEFSGNEQFF. The CDR3 region has the DNA TGTGCCAGCAGCTTAGAATTTAGCGGCAATGAGCAGTTCTTC. Supplemented by reference TRBV7-2 and TRBJ2-1, the full variable domain reads GAGVSQSPSNKVTEKGKDVELRCDPISGHTALYWYRQSLGQGLEFLIYFQGNSAPDKSGLPSDRFSAERTGGSVSTLTIQRTQQEDSAVYLCASSLEFSGNEQFFGPGTRLTVL.

V gene TRBV4-1 combines with J gene TRBJ1-5, with D unresolved. The V and J ends lost 0 bases and 1 base respectively, with 16 bases between them. The germline V gene encodes CDR1 MGHRA and CDR2 YSYEKL. The length of the CDR3 is 18 residues. The CDR3 spells CASSQDGPGSGSNQPQHF. CDR3 sequence (DNA): TGCGCCAGCAGCCAAGATGGCCCGGGGTCGGGGAGCAATCAGCCCCAGCATTTT.

The genes are TRBV7-2 and TRBJ1-1; D possibly corresponds to TRBD1 (5 bases). The V gene lost 0 bases and the J gene lost 5 bases, with 10 bases spanning the gap. The CDR3 spans 14 residues. Germline assignment: CDR1 SGHTA and CDR2 FQGNSA. CDR3 bases: TGTGCCAGCAGCTTAGCAGGAGGGGAAACTGAAGCTTTCTTT. It is translated as CASSLAGGETEAFF.

In its sample, this clonotype was seen many times. The V gene is TRBV7-2, the J gene TRBJ2-5; the D is unclear. The CDR3 runs to 15 residues. V dropped 4 bases and J dropped 5 bases, with 17 bases sitting between them. CDR1 SGHTA and CDR2 FQGNSA come from the germline V gene. CDR3 sequence (DNA): TGTGCCAGCAGCTCCTCCTGGGGATATGGGGAGACCCAGTACTTC. This codes for CASSSSWGYGETQYF.

This clonotype was recorded a few times. The chain carries TRBV6-1 and TRBJ2-5; TRBD2 matches at 15 bases. Germline CDR1 MNHNS, CDR2 SASEGT. Trimming cost V 4 bases and J 1 base; bases outside gene matches: 4. This CDR3 region has 17 residues. The CDR3 protein is CASSAGLAGGPQETQYF. The CDR3 region has the DNA TGTGCCAGCAGTGCAGGACTAGCGGGAGGGCCCCAAGAGACCCAGTACTTC.

The chain joins TRBV7-2 to TRBJ2-7; 11 positions agree with TRBD2. The V and J ends lost 5 bases and 4 bases, in that order; junction bases with no gene match: 7. The CDR3 runs to 15 residues. Germline V CDR1 and CDR2: SGHTA, FQGNSA. The CDR3 DNA reads TGTGCCAGCAGCGTGGCCGGGACTAGCGGTTACGAGCAGTACTTC. This translates into CASSVAGTSGYEQYF. Drawing the rest from reference TRBV7-2 and TRBJ2-7, the complete variable domain is GAGVSQSPSNKVTEKGKDVELRCDPISGHTALYWYRQSLGQGLEFLIYFQGNSAPDKSGLPSDRFSAERTGGSVSTLTIQRTQQEDSAVYLCASSVAGTSGYEQYFGPGTRLTVT.

This clonotype has at least ten counts. V gene TRBV7-2 combines with J gene TRBJ2-3, with D possibly being TRBD2 (6 bases). Germline values: CDR1 SGHTA, CDR2 FQGNSA. CDR3 length: 15 residues. V lost 8 bases, J lost 6 bases, and 21 bases lay in between. CDR3 region: CASCPREPFTDTQYF. As DNA, the CDR3 is TGTGCCAGCTGCCCGCGGGAACCGTTTACCGATACGCAGTATTTT.

This clonotype was detected ten times or more. This chain joins TRBV7-2 and TRBJ1-2, with 8 nucleotides matching TRBD1. Per germline, CDR1 SGHTA and CDR2 FQGNSA. V was pared by 2 bases and J by 1 base, with 0 bases of the junction left unmatched. The CDR3 contains 14 residues. The CDR3 DNA is TGTGCCAGCAGCTTAACAGGGGGTAACTATGGCTACACCTTC. Amino acids: CASSLTGGNYGYTF. Variable domain in full (rest from reference TRBV7-2 and TRBJ1-2): GAGVSQSPSNKVTEKGKDVELRCDPISGHTALYWYRQSLGQGLEFLIYFQGNSAPDKSGLPSDRFSAERTGGSVSTLTIQRTQQEDSAVYLCASSLTGGNYGYTFGSGTRLTVV.

In this sample, this clonotype turned up a few times. The CDR3, as DNA: TGTGCCAGCAGCGAAGGGGCTTCTGGCTACACCTTC. This gives the protein CASSEGASGYTF. The V gene is TRBV11-2, the J gene TRBJ1-2; TRBD1 might be the D (5 bases). Trimming removed 5 bases from V and 7 bases from J, with 11 bases in between. The CDR3 contains 12 residues. Germline loops: CDR1 SGHAT, CDR2 FQNNGV.

The chain is built from TRBV7-6 and TRBJ2-7, with D possibly matching TRBD1 (5 bases). V was trimmed by 3 bases and J by 4 bases, leaving 22 bases between them. The CDR3 has 17 amino acids. The germline gives CDR1 SGHVS, CDR2 FNYEAQ. CDR3 loop: CASSFPSAQDKRYEQYF. The DNA of the CDR3 is TGTGCCAGCAGCTTCCCAAGCGCACAGGACAAACGTTACGAGCAGTACTTC.